Each of the 14 T cell receptor beta chains below was sequenced from the same sample in a study of Ad26.COV2.S vaccination and SARS-CoV-2 variants. Data came from immunoSEQ multiplex PCR; TCRdb stores just in-frame clones and leaves some out. Here the sample spans approximately 400,000 clones, around 90% being singletons. This specimen was peripheral blood, taken after recovery from COVID-19. These receptors came from a human donor who had recovered from COVID-19.

J is TRBJ2-5 and V is TRBV7-9; 14 positions agree with TRBD2. This CDR3 is 16 amino acids long. Looked up from germline, CDR1 is SEHNR and CDR2 is FQNEAQ (reference sequence). Trimming took 5 bases from V and 4 from J; bases not matched to a gene: 6. The CDR3 DNA follows: TGTGCCAGCAGCCAGGGACTAGCGGGGGCCCGAGAGACCCAGTACTTC. It is translated as CASSQGLAGARETQYF.

V usage is TRBV27 and J usage is TRBJ2-5; D is uncertain. CDR1 MNHEY and CDR2 SMNVEV come from the germline V gene (reference sequence). The V end was cut by 5 bases, the J end by 2 bases, with 6 bases between. The CDR3 is 12 amino acids. CDR3 sequence (DNA): TGTGCCAGCAGTCACAATCAAGAGACCCAGTACTTC. Its translation: CASSHNQETQYF.

This clone was detected a few times. The rearrangement joins TRBV6-2 or TRBV6-3 to TRBJ1-5, with no clear D. Germline CDR1 reads MNHEY; CDR2 reads SVGEGT. The CDR3 is 15 amino acids. With 5 bases removed from V and 7 bases from J, the gap between germline ends came to 18 bases. The CDR3 DNA is TGTGCCAGCAGTCCCACCGGGGAGGGCGGCCAGCCCCAGCATTTT. This encodes CASSPTGEGGQPQHF.

The chain employs TRBV7-2 and TRBJ2-5, with D possibly TRBD1 on 5 matching bases. Germline V gives CDR1 SGHTA, CDR2 FQGNSA. The V end was cut by 1 base, the J end by 5 bases, with 11 bases between. This CDR3 is 14 amino acids long. The CDR3 here is CASSLDQGWETQYF. The CDR3, as DNA: TGTGCCAGCAGCTTAGACCAGGGATGGGAGACCCAGTACTTC.

This chain uses TRBV9 with TRBJ1-2, with TRBD1 identical over 9 bases. CDR3 size: 16 residues. After removal of 3 bases from V and 4 bases from J, the junction contained 10 bases not matched to a gene. CDR1 is SGDLS, CDR2 YYNGEE, per germline. The CDR3 sequence is CASSGGQGYDGYGYTF. CDR3 DNA sequence: TGTGCCAGCAGCGGGGGACAGGGTTATGATGGCTATGGCTACACCTTC.

This clone was detected once. The J gene is TRBJ2-5, the V gene TRBV23-1; 7 bases match TRBD2. TRBV23-1 is labeled an ORF, and its function is uncertain. CDR3 length: 16 residues. The V and J ends lost 7 bases and 0 bases, in that order; junction bases with no gene match: 11. Here the CDR3 DNA reads TGCGCCAGCACCCCACGCCGGGGAGGGTACCAAGAGACCCAGTACTTC. Its protein is CASTPRRGGYQETQYF.

The chain's CDR3 is CASSSRQGSSYEQYF. CDR3 DNA sequence: TGTGCCAGCAGCTCCCGGCAGGGAAGCTCCTACGAGCAGTACTTC. The chain is built from TRBV11-2 and TRBJ2-7, with D perhaps matching TRBD1 (5 bases). Trimming stripped 4 bases from V and 0 bases from J, with 13 bases between. Per the germline V gene, CDR1 is SGHAT and CDR2 is FQNNGV. CDR3 length: 15 amino acids.

The chain employs TRBV6-1 and TRBJ1-5; tentative D call: TRBD1 (6 bases). Looked up from germline, CDR1 is MNHNS and CDR2 is SASEGT. V lost 3 bases and J 1 base, leaving 13 bases between the germline ends. CDR3 length: 16 residues. The CDR3 nucleotides are TGTGCCAGCAGTGACCTCAGGGGTGGGAGCAATCAGCCCCAGCATTTT. Translating gives CASSDLRGGSNQPQHF.

V is TRBV9 and J is TRBJ2-3; 12 nucleotides agree with TRBD2. J was trimmed by 0 bases and V by 3 bases; bases with no gene match: 2. The CDR3 extends over 16 amino acids. CDR1 and CDR2 (germline): SGDLS, YYNGEE. CDR3 sequence: CASSASGGASTDTQYF. The CDR3, as DNA: TGTGCCAGCAGCGCTAGCGGGGGGGCTAGCACAGATACGCAGTATTTT.

This chain joins TRBV11-3 and TRBJ1-1, with 10 bases aligning to TRBD1. In germline, CDR1 is SGHNT, CDR2 YENEEA. The CDR3 runs to 15 residues. V lost 3 bases and J lost 3; bases outside the gene matches: 4. The CDR3 here is CASSFTGTGDTEAFF. For the CDR3, the DNA is TGTGCCAGCAGCTTCACCGGGACAGGGGACACTGAAGCTTTCTTT. Full variable domain (rest looked up from reference TRBV11-3 and TRBJ1-1): EAGVVQSPRYKIIEKKQPVAFWCNPISGHNTLYWYLQNLGQGPELLIRYENEEAVDDSQLPKDRFSAERLKGVDSTLKIQPAELGDSAVYLCASSFTGTGDTEAFFGQGTRLTVV.

The chain is built from TRBV14 and TRBJ1-1; no firm D call. Germline loops: CDR1 SGHDN, CDR2 FVKESK. Between the trimmed V and J ends, which lost 1 base and 1 base, there was a span of 7 bases. The CDR3 extends over 14 amino acids. DNA for the CDR3: TGTGCCAGCAGCCAAGGTATGGCGAACACTGAAGCTTTCTTT. Residues: CASSQGMANTEAFF.

In the case of this clone: The CDR3 does not end in the conserved phenylalanine or tryptophan, so this is likely a read error. The DNA is omitted, as the CDR3 cannot be located on it reliably, and the CDR3 follows TCRdb's listing. V is TRBV23-1 and J is TRBJ1-1. TRBV23-1 is known as an ORF, though its function is uncertain. The CDR3 is 11 amino acids long, termini counted. The CDR3 loop reads CASSQRDPSPK.

This clone occurred once. This rearrangement joins TRBV21-1 to TRBJ1-2. TRBV21-1 is marked as a pseudogene. This CDR3 spans 12 amino acids. For the CDR3, the DNA is TGTGCCAGCAGCAAGACGGGATATGGCTACACCTTC. This codes for CASSKTGYGYTF.

V and J are TRBV9 and TRBJ2-2; the D gene is possibly TRBD2 (5 bases). V was pared by 1 base and J by 4 bases, with 8 bases between. This CDR3 is built from 14 residues. CDR1 SGDLS and CDR2 YYNGEE come from the germline V gene. The CDR3: CASSVPAGTGELFF. CDR3 in DNA: TGTGCCAGCAGCGTACCCGCGGGCACCGGGGAGCTGTTTTTT.